These 10 T cell receptor beta chains were sequenced from one sample in a study of identical twins. MiXCR, run by TCRdb on the 5' RACE reads, gives a single entry per CDR3 protein. Seen here are 220,000 or so distinct CDR3 sequences, 5.5% to 8% observed once, and the top ten hold 3.5% to 4%. This sample also belongs to another study, concerning yellow fever vaccine responses in identical twins.

Sequencing was carried out using memory (CD45RO+) T cells sorted from blood. The receptors derive from a woman aged 18-29 years in good health.

J is TRBJ2-1 and V is TRBV5-1; 7 bases match TRBD2. J was trimmed by 6 bases and V by 0 bases; bases with no gene match: 6. Germline CDR1 SGHRS, CDR2 YFSETQ. This CDR3 has 15 amino acids. The CDR3 sequence is CASSLGGSWGNEQFF. The CDR3 bases are TGCGCCAGCAGCTTGGGCGGGAGCTGGGGCAATGAGCAGTTCTTC.

This clonotype was seen at least ten times. The V call is TRBV5-1, the J call TRBJ1-4, with D possibly being TRBD1 (6 bases). This CDR3 region has 15 residues. The V gene's germline CDR1 is SGHRS and CDR2 YFSETQ. V was cut by 0 bases and J by 3 bases, with 9 bases left in between. CDR3 residues: CASSLEGGSNEKLFF. The CDR3 nucleotides read TGCGCCAGCAGCTTGGAGGGGGGTTCTAATGAAAAACTGTTTTTT.

The chain has TRBV7-9 and TRBJ2-5; tentatively, D is TRBD1 (5 bases). The CDR3 totals 14 residues. V shed 2 bases and J shed 4 bases, with 11 bases lying between them. Germline assignment: CDR1 SEHNR and CDR2 FQNEAQ (reference sequence). The chain's CDR3 is CASSLQQGAETQYF. CDR3 sequence (DNA): TGTGCCAGCAGCTTACAGCAGGGTGCAGAGACCCAGTACTTC.

This clonotype turned up a few times. V is TRBV28 and J is TRBJ2-7; 10 positions agree with TRBD1. Looked up from germline, CDR1 is MDHEN and CDR2 is SYDVKM. The CDR3 has 17 residues. V trimming: 6 bases; J trimming: 2 bases; junction bases outside the gene matches: 13. The CDR3 region is CASSPIRGQGSTYEQYF. CDR3 sequence (DNA): TGTGCCAGCAGCCCAATTCGGGGACAGGGGTCCACCTACGAGCAGTACTTC.

V and J are TRBV14 and TRBJ1-1; D unclear. V lost 3 bases, J lost 7 bases, and 12 bases lay in between. Germline assignment: CDR1 SGHDN and CDR2 FVKESK. This CDR3 is 13 amino acids long. CDR3 sequence: CASSQVAAREAFF. Here the CDR3 DNA reads TGTGCCAGCAGCCAGGTGGCGGCCCGTGAAGCTTTCTTT.

The chain carries TRBV12-3 or TRBV12-4 and TRBJ2-3; D is undetermined. CDR3 size: 12 residues. V was cut by 2 bases and J by 5 bases, with 5 bases left in between. The CDR3 spells CASSLTRDTQYF. CDR3 DNA sequence: TGTGCCAGCAGTTTAACTCGAGATACGCAGTATTTT.

The J gene is TRBJ1-2, the V gene TRBV7-9; TRBD1 matches at 7 bases. Per the germline V gene, CDR1 is SEHNR and CDR2 is FQNEAQ (reference sequence). The CDR3 extends over 15 amino acids. Trimming removed 4 bases from V and 2 bases from J; junction bases left unmatched: 7. CDR3 residues: CASSSWTGHNYGYTF. The CDR3 DNA is TGTGCCAGCAGCTCTTGGACAGGACACAACTATGGCTACACCTTC.

The rearrangement joins TRBV29-1 to TRBJ2-1; D possibly corresponds to TRBD2 (6 bases). Germline V gene lookup returns CDR1 SQVTM and CDR2 ANQGSEA. The CDR3 contains 13 residues. Trimming shortened V by 4 bases and J by 2 bases, and 9 bases separated the two germline ends. The CDR3 loop reads CSVVERAYNEQFF. CDR3 in DNA: TGCAGCGTTGTGGAGCGGGCCTACAATGAGCAGTTCTTC.

This clonotype appeared many times. The chain uses TRBV20-1 and TRBJ1-6; a weak D match, TRBD1 (6 bases). From germline, CDR1 is DFQATT and CDR2 SNEGSKA (reference sequence). V lost 6 bases and J lost 13, with 13 bases in between. This CDR3 contains 11 residues. The CDR3 spells CSAGAVVPLHF. The CDR3 DNA is TGCAGTGCGGGGGCGGTGGTTCCCCTCCACTTT.

There are a few counts of this clonotype. The chain carries TRBV20-1 and TRBJ2-1; 11 bases match TRBD2. This CDR3 is 16 amino acids long. The germline V gene encodes CDR1 DFQATT and CDR2 SNEGSKA (reference sequence). V lost 1 base and J lost 3; bases outside the gene matches: 5. CDR3 sequence reads: CSARATGTSGYNEQFF. CDR3 DNA sequence: TGCAGTGCTAGAGCAACCGGGACTAGCGGCTACAATGAGCAGTTCTTC.